This T cell receptor beta chain is drawn from a study of T cell responses to AZD1222 COVID-19 vaccine. Points on this clone: What it binds is unknown.

The CDR3 runs to 16 residues. Germline assignment: CDR1 LGHDT and CDR2 YNNKEL (reference sequence). J gave up 10 bases and V 0 bases, and 11 bases lay outside the gene matches. Broader study findings: With dominance at 160-218 and 743-854, vaccine-associated CD4 TCRs spanned spike. It should be noted that donors were predominantly white British and more often female, and clonal diversity was possibly underestimated.

Assay: immunoSEQ multiplex PCR; the TCRdb copy retains only in-frame clones and omits some. Of fewer than 150,000 clones listed, about 92% were seen once; the top ten hold approximately 7.9%. This sequence was found in an adult who received the AZD1222 COVID-19 vaccine. The V call is TRBV3-1 (or the pseudogene TRBV3-2), the J call TRBJ1-4; 7 nucleotides align to TRBD1. Sequenced material: peripheral blood, taken 28 days after the second AZD1222 dose. CDR3 loop: CASSQDAGGVLGKLFF. The CDR3 DNA reads TGTGCCAGCAGCCAAGATGCAGGGGGGGTATTAGGAAAACTGTTTTTT.